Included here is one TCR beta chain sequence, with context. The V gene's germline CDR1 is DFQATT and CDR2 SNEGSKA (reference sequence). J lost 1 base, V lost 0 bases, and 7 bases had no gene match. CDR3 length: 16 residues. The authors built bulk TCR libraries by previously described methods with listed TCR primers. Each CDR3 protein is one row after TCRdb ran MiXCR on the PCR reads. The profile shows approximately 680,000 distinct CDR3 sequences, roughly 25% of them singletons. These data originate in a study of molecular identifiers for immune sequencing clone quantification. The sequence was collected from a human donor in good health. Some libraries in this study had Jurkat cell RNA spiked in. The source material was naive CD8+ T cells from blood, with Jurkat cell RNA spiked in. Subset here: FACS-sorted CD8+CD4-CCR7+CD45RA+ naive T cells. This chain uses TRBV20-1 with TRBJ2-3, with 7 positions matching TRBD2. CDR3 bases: TGCAGTGCTAGAGATTGGGCTAGCGGCCGCACAGATACGCAGTATTTT. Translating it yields CSARDWASGRTDTQYF.